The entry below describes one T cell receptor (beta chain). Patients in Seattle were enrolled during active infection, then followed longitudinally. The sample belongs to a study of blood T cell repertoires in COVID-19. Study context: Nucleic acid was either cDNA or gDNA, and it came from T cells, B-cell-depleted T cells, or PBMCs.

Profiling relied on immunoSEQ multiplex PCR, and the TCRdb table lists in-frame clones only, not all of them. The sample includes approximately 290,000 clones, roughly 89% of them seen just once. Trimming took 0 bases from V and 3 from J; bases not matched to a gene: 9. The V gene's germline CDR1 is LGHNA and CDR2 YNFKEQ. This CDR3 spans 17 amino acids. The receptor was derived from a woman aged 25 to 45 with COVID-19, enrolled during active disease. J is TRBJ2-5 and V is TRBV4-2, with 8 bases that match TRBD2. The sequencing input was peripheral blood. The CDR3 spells CASSQDGAGGLEETQYF. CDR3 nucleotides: TGTGCCAGCAGCCAAGATGGCGCGGGGGGCCTCGAAGAGACCCAGTACTTC.